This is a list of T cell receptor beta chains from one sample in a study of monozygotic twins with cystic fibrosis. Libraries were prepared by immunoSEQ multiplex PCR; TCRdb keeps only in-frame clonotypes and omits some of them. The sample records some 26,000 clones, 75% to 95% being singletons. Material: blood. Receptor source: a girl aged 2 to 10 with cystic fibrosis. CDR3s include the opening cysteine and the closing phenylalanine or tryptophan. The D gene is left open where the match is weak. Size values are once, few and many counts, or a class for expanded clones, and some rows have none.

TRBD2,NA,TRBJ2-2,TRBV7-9,TGTGCCAGCAGCTTAGGCGGACTAGCGGACACCACCGGGGAGCTGTTTTTT,CASSLGGLADTTGELFF
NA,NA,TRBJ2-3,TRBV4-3,TGCGCCAGCAGCCAAAGCCAGTCCACAGATACGCAGTATTTT,CASSQSQSTDTQYF
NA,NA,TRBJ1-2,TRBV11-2,TGTGCCAGCAGCTTATATGGAACTGGATTAGCATTTGGCTACACCTTC,CASSLYGTGLAFGYTF
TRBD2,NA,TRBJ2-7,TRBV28,TGTGCCAGCAGTTTGATATCTAGCGGGGGAATCGAGCAGTACTTC,CASSLISSGGIEQYF
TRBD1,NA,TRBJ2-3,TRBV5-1,TGCGCCAGCAGCTTGAGCAGGGACAGGGGGGATCAGGCAGGTACGCAGTATTTT,CASSLSRDRGDQAGTQYF
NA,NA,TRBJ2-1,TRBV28,TGTGCCAGCAGTTTTTCAAATCGGATCCAGGATGAGCAGTTCTTC,CASSFSNRIQDEQFF
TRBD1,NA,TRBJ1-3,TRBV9,TGTGCCAGCAGCGAGAACGGGACAGGGGGCCTTGGAAACACCATATATTTT,CASSENGTGGLGNTIYF
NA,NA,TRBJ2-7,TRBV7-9,TGTGCCAGCAGCCCCCGAGGTCCACGGTTCCACGAGCAGTACTTC,CASSPRGPRFHEQYF
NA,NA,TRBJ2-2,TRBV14,TGTGCCAGCAGCTGCAGGTTTTGCCGCGGCGGGGAGCTGTTTTTT,CASSCRFCRGGELFF
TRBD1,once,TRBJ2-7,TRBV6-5,TGTGCCAGCAGTTACTCTGGCAGGGGGCGAGACGAGCAGTACTTC,CASSYSGRGRDEQYF
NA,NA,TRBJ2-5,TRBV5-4,TGTGCCAGCAGCTTGGGAGGGGGAGATAGGTTGGAGACCCAGTACTTC,CASSLGGGDRLETQYF
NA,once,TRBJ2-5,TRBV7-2,TGTGCCAGCAGCTACTCCCCGGATAAGGAGACCCAGTACTTC,CASSYSPDKETQYF